This T cell receptor beta chain was documented in a study of blood T cells in healthy people across ages. With 5 bases removed from V and 1 base from J, the gap between germline ends came to 10 bases. CDR3 size: 14 residues. CDR1 is SGHTA, CDR2 FQGNSA, per germline. A J-beta primer mix and a sample-barcoded 5' primer were used in a second PCR of roughly 7 to 12 cycles. TCRdb re-called the 5' RACE reads through MiXCR, storing one row per CDR3 protein. The sample shows approximately 1,000,000 distinct CDR3 sequences, approximately 38% of them seen only once. A few counts support this clonotype. Donor samples were obtained from healthy Caucasian individuals from Russia, aged about 6 to 90. Every donor gave 9.5 to 10 milliliters of peripheral blood.

The clonotype originates from a man younger than 35 in good health. The sample taken for sequencing was blood. The rearrangement joins TRBV7-2 to TRBJ2-3; D is uncertain. The CDR3: CASSLYWGTDTQYF. The DNA for the CDR3 is TGTGCCAGCAGCCTCTATTGGGGCACAGATACGCAGTATTTT.